The 11 T cell receptor beta chains listed next were all sequenced from one sample in a study of blood T cell repertoires in COVID-19 (dated by TCRdb to about 2020). Libraries came from the immunoSEQ multiplex PCR assay. In TCRdb, the immuneACCESS table is reduced to in-frame sequences with V and J assigned. These tables do not hold every clone; where another copy was compared, an unresolved V gene accounts for under half, and the others remain unexplained. This sample holds some 78,000 clones; around 91% were observed only once. The leading ten clones occupy about 4.3% of the sample. The specimen sequenced was peripheral blood. These receptors all stem from an elderly woman with active or convalescent COVID-19.

This rearrangement joins TRBV29-1 to TRBJ1-2, with D maybe TRBD1 (5 bases). The germline CDR1 and CDR2 sequences are SQVTM and ANQGSEA. The CDR3 runs to 14 residues. The V gene lost 3 bases and the J gene lost 8 bases, with 19 bases spanning the gap. The CDR3 protein is CSVDSGGGPNGYTF. In DNA, the CDR3 is TGCAGCGTTGATTCCGGGGGGGGACCTAACGGCTACACCTTC.

This clone has a single count. V is TRBV7-2 and J is TRBJ1-2, with 8 bases matching TRBD1. Germline assignment: CDR1 SGHTA and CDR2 FQGNSA. The CDR3 has 15 residues. V lost 5 bases and J lost 3; bases outside the gene matches: 8. The CDR3 protein is CASSTRQGQDYGYTF. DNA for the CDR3: TGTGCCAGCAGCACCCGACAGGGGCAGGACTATGGCTACACCTTC.

V usage is TRBV6-2 or TRBV6-3 and J usage is TRBJ1-1; D is possibly TRBD1 (5 bases). The CDR3 is made up of 12 amino acids. Germline lookup yields CDR1 MNHEY and CDR2 SVGEGT. V was shortened by 2 bases and J by 8 bases, with 9 bases between the two germline ends. This CDR3 reads CASSYGHREAFF. CDR3 nucleotides: TGTGCCAGCAGTTACGGGCACAGGGAAGCTTTCTTT.

This clone appeared a single time. The V and J genes are TRBV7-2 and TRBJ2-3; no clear D gene. V dropped 4 bases and J dropped 2 bases, with 7 bases sitting between them. The CDR3 runs 13 residues. Germline V CDR1 and CDR2: SGHTA, FQGNSA. The CDR3 is CASSSEHTDTQYF. CDR3 bases: TGTGCCAGCAGCTCGGAGCACACAGATACGCAGTATTTT.

CDR3 in amino acids: CASNTGTSGDNEQFF. As DNA, the CDR3 is TGTGCCAGCAACACCGGGACTAGCGGGGATAATGAGCAGTTCTTC. The V call is TRBV5-6, the J call TRBJ2-1, with TRBD2 identical over 13 bases. The CDR3 length is 15 residues. Germline lookup yields CDR1 SGHDT and CDR2 YYEEEE. V gave up 6 bases and J gave up 7 bases; unmatched junction bases: 7.

The chain links TRBV30 to TRBJ2-7, with 11 nucleotides matching TRBD2. Germline V lookup: CDR1 GTSNPN, CDR2 SVGIG (reference sequence). The CDR3 covers 13 residues. V lost 5 bases to trimming and J lost 4 bases; unmatched junction nucleotides: 4. The CDR3 protein is CAWVTSGTYEQYF. The CDR3 coding sequence is TGTGCCTGGGTGACTAGCGGGACTTACGAGCAGTACTTC.

This rearrangement joins TRBV7-2 to TRBJ1-5; a weak D match, TRBD1 (6 bases). In germline, CDR1 is SGHTA, CDR2 FQGNSA. This CDR3 region has 15 residues. V was pared by 7 bases and J by 0 bases, with 13 bases between. In nucleotides, the CDR3 is TGTGCCAGCACCTTGGGCAGGGGTAGCAATCAGCCCCAGCATTTT. Translating it yields CASTLGRGSNQPQHF.

The chain employs TRBV18 and TRBJ1-4; D remains ambiguous. This CDR3 has 13 residues. Trimming shortened V by 6 bases and J by 8 bases, and 13 bases separated the two germline ends. Germline V CDR1 and CDR2: KGHSH, LQKENI. Written as DNA, the CDR3 is TGTGCCAGCTCCCTTGGTCTGGCCGAAAAACTGTTTTTT. This codes for CASSLGLAEKLFF.

V and J are TRBV15 and TRBJ1-5; TRBD1 is a possible D gene (5 bases). There are 15 residues in the CDR3. Germline loops: CDR1 LNHNV, CDR2 YYDKDF (reference sequence). With 0 bases removed from V and 6 bases from J, the gap between germline ends came to 12 bases. The CDR3 is CATSRDGAGGQPQHF. CDR3 coding DNA: TGTGCCACCAGCAGAGATGGGGCCGGCGGTCAGCCCCAGCATTTT.

This clone was seen a single time. The chain employs TRBV25-1 and TRBJ1-2; 8 bases are shared with TRBD1. CDR3 size: 15 residues. The germline V gene has CDR1 MGHDK and CDR2 SYGVNS. V lost 7 bases and J lost 2; bases outside the gene matches: 9. This CDR3 is CASMGRGQGNYGYTF. CDR3 in DNA: TGTGCCAGCATGGGCAGGGGGCAGGGGAACTATGGCTACACCTTC.

This clone was counted between two and nine times. V usage is TRBV9 and J usage is TRBJ1-3, with no clear D. The CDR3 loop spans 14 amino acids. Deletions cut 3 bases from V and 5 bases from J, with 12 bases between. The germline gives CDR1 SGDLS, CDR2 YYNGEE. The CDR3: CASSAIGGRNTIYF. DNA of the CDR3: TGTGCCAGCAGCGCCATCGGTGGGCGAAACACCATATATTTT.